Shown below are 32 T cell receptor beta chains from a single sample sequenced in a study of tumor-infiltrating lymphocytes in primary liver carcinoma. With a constant-region primer, TCR beta cDNA was made from 450 to 650 ng of total RNA. Construction of TCR beta libraries relied on three successive nested multiplex PCR rounds employing slightly modified ARM-PCR. The first two PCR rounds, approximately 11 cycles each, used TRBV1-TRBV30 forward primers and a C-beta reverse primer. Via MiXCR, TCRdb re-called the multiplex PCR reads, giving one row per CDR3 protein. The sample has 330,000 or so distinct CDR3 sequences; approximately 64% are singletons. Germline DNA was extracted too, while blood RNA derived from unsorted whole blood. Input material: peripheral blood. The receptor source for this set is a man in his forties or fifties with primary liver carcinoma and hepatitis B virus infection.

About this clonotype: A much larger clone differs by one base, so this may be a read error. V and J are TRBV10-3 and TRBJ2-3, with D uncertain. The CDR3 consists of 14 residues. From germline, CDR1 is ENHRY and CDR2 SYGVKD. CDR3 nucleotide sequence: TGTGCCATCACTGAGTCGGTGGGCACAGATACGCAGTATTTT. Its protein product is CAITESVGTDTQYF.

The sample holds many counts of this clonotype. The chain is built from TRBV6-2 or TRBV6-3 and TRBJ2-7; D may be TRBD2 (5 bases). Looked up from germline, CDR1 is MNHEY and CDR2 is SVGEGT. There are 15 residues in the CDR3. Between the trimmed V and J ends, which lost 1 base and 0 bases, there was a span of 10 bases. The DNA of the CDR3 is TGTGCCAGCAGTTACTTCCGGGATTACTCCTACGAGCAGTACTTC. It encodes CASSYFRDYSYEQYF.

The CDR3 sequence: CASSQGPPDCNQPQHF. The CDR3 DNA follows: TGTGCCAGCAGCCAAGGGCCCCCGGATTGCAATCAGCCCCAGCATTTT. The chain joins TRBV14 to TRBJ1-5, with no clear D. Germline CDR1 and CDR2: SGHDN and FVKESK. V gave up 1 base and J gave up 2 bases, with 12 bases separating them. This CDR3 spans 16 amino acids.

The chain combines TRBV11-1 with TRBJ2-7; D is perhaps TRBD1 (5 bases). Trimming cost V 1 base and J 7 bases, with 14 bases left between them. Per the germline V gene, CDR1 is SGHAT and CDR2 is FQDESV (reference sequence). The CDR3 has 14 residues. In DNA form, the CDR3 reads TGTGCCAGCAGCTTAGAGGCAGGGTCGAGTGAGCAGTACTTC. Amino acids: CASSLEAGSSEQYF.

About this clonotype: Relative to the germline gene, one junction end is altered; a read error may explain this. The chain uses TRBV11-2 and TRBJ2-1; D may be TRBD1 (6 bases). The CDR3 consists of 13 residues. Per the germline V gene, CDR1 is SGHAT and CDR2 is FQNNGV. The CDR3 DNA reads as TGCGCCAGCACGGGACATGGATACAATGAACAGTTCTTC. It yields the protein CASTGHGYNEQFF.

The gene calls are TRBV11-2 and TRBJ2-7; D is perhaps TRBD1 (6 bases). The germline V gene has CDR1 SGHAT and CDR2 FQNNGV. The CDR3 runs to 15 residues. V was cut by 1 base and J by 12 bases, with 22 bases left in between. The CDR3 sequence: CASSLAHGQTYERYF. DNA for the CDR3: TGTGCCAGCAGCTTAGCCCACGGACAGACCTACGAACGGTACTTC.

On this clonotype itself: One end of the junction does not line up with germline, which may come from a read error. The chain recombines TRBV6-1 with TRBJ2-7; TRBD1 agrees at 7 bases. From germline, CDR1 is MNHNS and CDR2 SASEGT. This CDR3 contains 14 residues. The CDR3: CASSERGQGDEQYF. The CDR3 DNA is TGTGCCAGCAGTGAAAGGGGGCAGGGGGACGAGCAGTATTTC.

About this clonotype: Mismatch with germline at one junction end may stem from a read error. The V call is TRBV11-2, the J call TRBJ2-7, with D possibly being TRBD1 (5 bases). CDR1 is SGHAT, CDR2 FQNNGV, per germline. The CDR3 is 15 residues long. The CDR3 region has the DNA TGCGCCAGCAGCTTTCTCCGGGTGGGGCCCTACGAGCAGTACTTC. Its translation: CASSFLRVGPYEQYF.

A word on this clonotype: The junction shows a germline mismatch at one end, possibly a read error. The chain has TRBV10-2 and TRBJ1-1, with D unresolved. CDR1 and CDR2 from the germline V gene are WSHSY and SAAADI. The CDR3 covers 12 residues. The CDR3 DNA is TGCGCCAGTAGTGAGGCGATCACTGAAGCTTTCTTT. This translates into CASSEAITEAFF.

This clonotype appeared a few times. This sequence joins TRBV6-1 and TRBJ2-4, with D maybe TRBD2 (5 bases). CDR1 and CDR2 (germline): MNHNS, SASEGT. V gave up 6 bases and J gave up 4 bases, with 13 bases separating them. This CDR3 is 14 amino acids long. CDR3 nucleotides: TGTGCCAGCAGGGGCCCGGGCGGGAAAAACATTCAGTACTTC. This sequence encodes CASRGPGGKNIQYF.

This clonotype showed up just a few times. The J gene is TRBJ2-2, the V gene TRBV5-5, with D possibly matching TRBD1 (5 bases). CDR1 is SGHKS, CDR2 YYEKEE, per germline (reference sequence). With 4 bases removed from V and 4 bases from J, the gap between germline ends came to 11 bases. There are 14 residues in the CDR3. The CDR3 sequence: CASSIATVTGELFF. The CDR3 DNA reads as TGTGCCAGCAGCATCGCGACAGTCACCGGGGAGCTGTTTTTT.

The chain combines TRBV30 with TRBJ1-1; possibly TRBD1 for D (5 bases). This CDR3 comprises 14 residues. V was shortened by 5 bases and J by 4 bases, with 17 bases between the two germline ends. From germline, CDR1 is GTSNPN and CDR2 SVGIG (reference sequence). CDR3 sequence: CAWGADRQCTEAFF. The CDR3 region has the DNA TGTGCCTGGGGTGCAGATCGACAGTGCACTGAAGCTTTCTTT. Based on the CDR3 plus reference TRBV30 and TRBJ1-1, the full variable domain is SQTIHQWPATLVQPVGSPLSLECTVEGTSNPNLYWYRQAAGRGLQLLFYSVGIGQISSEVPQNLSASRPQDRQFILSSKKLLLSDSGFYLCAWGADRQCTEAFFGQGTRLTVV.

This clonotype was seen at least ten times. V gene TRBV12-3 or TRBV12-4 combines with J gene TRBJ2-3, with D unresolved. This CDR3 is 14 amino acids long. Trimming left V 0 bases short and J 6 bases short, with 10 bases between. For the CDR3, the DNA is TGTGCCAGCAGTTTAGCGCCGAATGTCGATACGCAGTATTTT. It specifies CASSLAPNVDTQYF.

Points on this clonotype: The junction departs from the called germline gene at one end, perhaps through a read error. V is TRBV5-1 and J is TRBJ2-6, with D possibly being TRBD1 (5 bases). The CDR3 is 13 amino acids. Per the germline V gene, CDR1 is SGHRS and CDR2 is YFSETQ. CDR3 DNA sequence: TGCGCCAGCAGCTTGGTAGGGGCCAACGTCATGACTTTC. Protein: CASSLVGANVMTF.

On this clonotype: A much larger clone differs by one base, so this may be a read error. This chain joins TRBV4-1 and TRBJ1-4; D may be TRBD1 (5 bases). The CDR3 contains 17 residues. Germline CDR1 MGHRA, CDR2 YSYEKL. Trimming stripped 1 base from V and 1 base from J, with 13 bases between. The DNA of the CDR3 is TGCGCCAGCAGCCAAGCCAGGGATGGGGTAACTAATGAAAAACTGTTTTTT. It yields the protein CASSQARDGVTNEKLFF.

A word on this clonotype: A read error is possible here, since a much larger clone lies one base away. The chain combines TRBV12-3 or TRBV12-4 with TRBJ2-1; 9 bases are a match to TRBD2. V shed 10 bases, J shed 4 bases, and the junction held 8 bases outside the gene matches. This CDR3 is 14 amino acids long. The CDR3, as DNA: TGTGCCAACAATGTCCTAGCGGGGTACAATGAGCAGTTCTTC. Encoded protein: CANNVLAGYNEQFF.

As to this clonotype: Because the CDR3 is missing its conserved closing phenylalanine or tryptophan, this is likely a read error. J is TRBJ2-1 and V is TRBV5-1; D call uncertain. There are 15 residues in the CDR3. Looked up from germline, CDR1 is SGHRS and CDR2 is YFSETQ. Trimming left V 0 bases short and J 5 bases short, with 12 bases between. The CDR3 sequence: CASSLVGPSDNEQFV. CDR3 coding DNA: TGCGCCAGCAGCTTGGTTGGTCCCTCGGACAATGAGCAGTTCGTC.

The chain couples TRBV10-3 to TRBJ1-1, with a possible D match to TRBD1 (5 bases). Germline V CDR1 and CDR2: ENHRY, SYGVKD. This CDR3 spans 14 amino acids. Trimming shortened V by 6 bases and J by 1 base, and 12 bases separated the two germline ends. CDR3 sequence: CAIREQEANTEAFF. The CDR3 DNA follows: TGTGCCATCAGAGAACAGGAGGCGAACACTGAAGCTTTCTTT.

Worth noting for this clonotype: This may arise from a read error, as a much more abundant clone is one base away. The chain uses TRBV6-2 or TRBV6-3 and TRBJ2-3; D not certain. The CDR3 contains 13 residues. Trimming took 9 bases from V and 2 from J, leaving 12 bases between them. Germline V gene sequence: CDR1 MNHEY, CDR2 SVGEGT. In DNA, the CDR3 is TGTGCCAGTCGGATAGTCCTCACAGATACGCAGTATTTT. This codes for CASRIVLTDTQYF.

This chain uses TRBV11-3 with TRBJ1-1; D is undetermined. Looked up from germline, CDR1 is SGHNT and CDR2 is YENEEA. V dropped 5 bases and J dropped 4 bases, with 11 bases sitting between them. CDR3 length equals 13 residues. CDR3 loop: CASSVQGSTEAFF. The CDR3 nucleotides are TGTGCCAGCAGCGTGCAAGGTTCCACTGAAGCTTTCTTT.

The rearrangement links TRBV5-1 to TRBJ2-2; unclear D gene. CDR3 length: 13 amino acids. Germline V gene data show CDR1 as SGHRS and CDR2 as YFSETQ. The ends were cut back, 1 base at V and 6 bases at J, with 7 bases in the middle. The CDR3 bases are TGCGCCAGCAGCTTGTCACCCCCCGGGGAGCTGTTTTTT. It yields the protein CASSLSPPGELFF. The whole variable domain, remainder taken from reference TRBV5-1 and TRBJ2-2, is KAGVTQTPRYLIKTRGQQVTLSCSPISGHRSVSWYQQTPGQGLQFLFEYFSETQRNKGNFPGRFSGRQFSNSRSEMNVSTLELGDSALYLCASSLSPPGELFFGEGSRLTVL.

Regarding this clonotype: Given a much more abundant clone one base away, this may be a read error. V gene TRBV4-3 combines with J gene TRBJ2-3, with 11 bases matching TRBD1. Germline V gene data show CDR1 as LGHNA and CDR2 as YSLEER. The CDR3 spans 16 residues. CDR3 sequence: CTSSQDRGQGADTQYF. CDR3 nucleotides: TGCACCAGCAGCCAAGATAGGGGACAGGGGGCAGATACGCAGTATTTT.

This clonotype was detected ten times or more. The V call is TRBV7-9, the J call TRBJ1-6; 9 bases map to TRBD1. The CDR3 sequence is 13 residues long. CDR1 and CDR2 from the germline V gene are SEHNR and FQNEAQ (reference sequence). V lost 4 bases and J lost 13; bases outside the gene matches: 5. CDR3 in DNA: TGTGCCAGCAGCTGGGACAGGGTATCGCCCCTCCACTTT. Translation gives CASSWDRVSPLHF. Using reference TRBV7-9 and TRBJ1-6 for the parts outside the CDR3, the full variable domain is DTGVSQNPRHKITKRGQNVTFRCDPISEHNRLYWYRQTLGQGPEFLTYFQNEAQLEKSRLLSDRFSAERPKGSFSTLEIQRTEQGDSAMYLCASSWDRVSPLHFGNGTRLTVT.

This clonotype was seen a few times. The rearrangement links TRBV6-5 to TRBJ1-2; possibly TRBD1 for D (6 bases). Germline V gene lookup returns CDR1 MNHEY and CDR2 SVGAGI. This CDR3 contains 16 residues. Deletions cut 6 bases from V and 1 base from J, with 18 bases between. In DNA form, the CDR3 reads TGTGCCAGCAGGTTCAGGGGAACGTCACTTAACTATGGCTACACCTTC. It specifies CASRFRGTSLNYGYTF.

The genes are TRBV24-1 and TRBJ2-3; 10 bases are shared with TRBD2. This CDR3 is built from 19 residues. V gave up 12 bases and J gave up 7 bases; unmatched junction bases: 27. Germline V lookup: CDR1 KGHDR, CDR2 SFDVKD. The CDR3 nucleotides read TGTGCCGTCCGCACCGGGCAGGTGGGTCCAGCGGGAGGGGCTTATACGCAGTATTTT. The encoded protein is CAVRTGQVGPAGGAYTQYF.

This chain connects TRBV6-5 to TRBJ2-1; D is undetermined. V was clipped by 1 base and J by 10 bases, with 17 bases between them. In germline, CDR1 is MNHEY, CDR2 SVGAGI. CDR3 length: 15 residues. The CDR3 sequence: CASSYFTDAPREQFF. In DNA, the CDR3 is TGTGCCAGCAGTTACTTTACAGATGCCCCGAGGGAGCAGTTCTTC.

CDR3: CASSPSSGAEDNEQFF. The CDR3 DNA sequence: TGTGCCAGCAGCCCCTCGAGCGGCGCCGAGGACAATGAGCAGTTCTTC. The V gene is TRBV7-9, the J gene TRBJ2-1; TRBD2 is a possible D gene (5 bases). CDR1 SEHNR and CDR2 FQNEAQ come from the germline V gene (reference sequence). CDR3 length: 16 amino acids. The V and J ends lost 5 bases and 5 bases respectively, with 19 bases between them. Combining the CDR3 with reference TRBV7-9 and TRBJ2-1 gives the whole variable domain DTGVSQNPRHKITKRGQNVTFRCDPISEHNRLYWYRQTLGQGPEFLTYFQNEAQLEKSRLLSDRFSAERPKGSFSTLEIQRTEQGDSAMYLCASSPSSGAEDNEQFFGPGTRLTVL.

With regard to this clonotype: Given the absence of the conserved phenylalanine or tryptophan at the CDR3 end, a read error is likely. This chain uses TRBV6-5 with TRBJ1-5, with a weak D call TRBD1 (5 bases). Germline CDR1 reads MNHEY; CDR2 reads SVGAGI. The CDR3 runs 14 residues. CDR3: CVSSRRQWQQPQHL. CDR3 coding DNA: TGTGTCAGCAGTCGCCGACAGTGGCAACAGCCCCAGCATCTT.

This clonotype was recorded many times. The rearrangement joins TRBV6-1 to TRBJ2-7; D remains ambiguous. The germline V gene has CDR1 MNHNS and CDR2 SASEGT. Trimming stripped 8 bases from V and 0 bases from J, with 11 bases between. The CDR3 runs to 13 residues. The chain's CDR3 is CASAENGSYEQYF. CDR3 nucleotides: TGTGCCAGCGCCGAAAACGGCTCCTACGAGCAGTACTTC.

About this clonotype: No conserved phenylalanine or tryptophan is present at the end of the CDR3, so a read error is the likely explanation. This rearrangement joins TRBV6-6 to TRBJ1-5; D may be TRBD1 (5 bases). The length of the CDR3 is 18 residues. Germline CDR1 MNHNY, CDR2 SVGAGI (reference sequence). The V end was cut by 6 bases, the J end by 0 bases, with 21 bases between. CDR3 coding DNA: TGTGCCAGCAGCCAATTCCCGGGGGTCGGTGATAGCAATCAGCCCCAGCATGTT. Its translation: CASSQFPGVGDSNQPQHV.

There are many counts of this clonotype. The chain uses TRBV11-1 and TRBJ2-1, with TRBD2 matching 12 bases. V lost 1 base and J lost 6; bases outside the gene matches: 4. The CDR3 has 16 amino acids. The germline gives CDR1 SGHAT, CDR2 FQDESV (reference sequence). CDR3 DNA: TGTGCCAGCAGCTTAGGTCTAGCGGGAGGGGCCAATGAGCAGTTCTTC. Its translation is CASSLGLAGGANEQFF.

Comments on this clonotype: A read error may explain this, as a much larger clone is one base away. The CDR3 DNA reads as TGTGCCAGCAGTTTGACTGGCTACGAGCAGCACTTC. Translated: CASSLTGYEQHF. The J gene is TRBJ2-7, the V gene TRBV12-3 or TRBV12-4; D is undetermined. CDR3 length: 12 amino acids.